The entry below describes one TCR beta chain. This clonotype was counted ten times or more. Its antigen is not yet known. The sample holds no much larger clone one base away, and base qualities are not on file. These reads were obtained on an Illumina NovaSeq 6000. TCR cDNA was synthesized by 5'RACE template switching, which introduced a universal primer site and unique molecular identifiers. cDNA synthesis was primed from both the TCR alpha and TCR beta constant segments. Library amplification used two PCR steps, and the second PCR step added sample barcodes and sequencing adapters. Sequencing of libraries was done on Illumina HiSeq 2500 (2x100 bp) or NovaSeq (2x150 bp). Processing in the source paper ran as follows. Demultiplexing of reads and collapsing into UMI consensus sequences were performed with MIGEC, and V(D)J alignment was carried out with MiXCR. Using edgeR on replicate PBMC samples, clonotypes were called vaccine-responding if FDR was below 0.01 and the log2 fold change was above 5 up to day 15. Bulk clonotypes were assigned CD4 or CD8 identity according to which sequenced CD4 or CD8 repertoire held them at higher abundance. The public sequencing data were trimmed at Q25 with fastp and processed into clonotypes with MiXCR by TCRdb, which kept only in-frame beta chains. Each entry merges the rows of one CDR3 protein and shows their most common DNA and genes. The V and J calls were not made by the authors but by TCRdb's processing. The table for this sample lists roughly 340,000 distinct CDR3 sequences; roughly 4% of them were counted only once. The top ten hold 20% to 25% of the sample.

The treatment or condition label for this specimen denotes: live attenuated yellow fever vaccine strain. Two biological replicates of bulk PBMCs were collected at each blood-draw timepoint. PBMCs were isolated from peripheral blood using a standard Ficoll-Paque protocol. TriZol was used to extract RNA from bulk PBMCs, CD4 and CD8 fractions, and dextramer-positive and dextramer-negative fractions. Trimming removed 3 bases from V and 4 bases from J; the gene matches leave 10 bases unexplained. From its cysteine to its phenylalanine, the CDR3 spans 16 amino acids. The kept DNA is CDR3 alone, 48 bases in frame from the first base. This specimen belongs to a study of T cells after yellow fever vaccination (dated by TCRdb to about 2019). In terms of the full investigation: Libraries from fractions with low cell numbers were prepared with the SMART-Seq v4 Ultra Low Input RNA kit. Two healthy male donors, one aged 18 to 29 and one aged 30 to 40 years, made up the cohort. Bulk TCR alpha and beta repertoires were sequenced longitudinally to track T-cell clones before and after primary and booster YFV17D yellow fever vaccination. Blood samples were taken at several timepoints before and after primary and secondary immunization, and bulk PBMC replicates and cell subsets were isolated. Study-wide findings and limitations: After the booster, most clones that had expanded after primary vaccination were detected again (about 95% of CD4 and roughly nine tenths of CD8), suggesting broad maintenance of memory. The secondary T-cell response was found to be weaker but faster than the primary response, with a peak reached on day 5 rather than on day 15. A small fraction of clonotypes showed up in both the CD4 and CD8 compartments, probably as a result of convergent recombination. FACS-sorted repertoires could contain abundant contaminating clonotypes from the bulk population, so computational filtering was required. Because the study included only a couple of donors, the extent to which the findings can be generalized is limited.

Recombination connected TRBV12-3 or TRBV12-4 to TRBJ1-1, with 8 middle bases fitting TRBD1. This TCR was sampled from a young man who received the YFV17D yellow fever vaccine. The sample consisted of PBMCs, taken 5 days after the yellow fever booster vaccination. The DNA sequence reads TGTGCCAGCAGTTTGCACCCTGGACAGGGAGGCACTGAAGCTTTCTTT. This encodes CASSLHPGQGGTEAFF.